A single count supports the clone carrying this T cell receptor (beta chain). V was shortened by 10 bases and J by 1 base, with 12 bases between the two germline ends. The germline gives CDR1 MNHNS, CDR2 SASEGT. CDR3 length: 13 residues. Researchers took RNA transcripts and amplified the TCR beta CDR3 regions from them. The HTBI set primed first-round TCR CDR3 RT-PCR. Each CDR3 protein is one row after TCRdb ran MiXCR on the multiplex PCR reads. The table has 700,000 to 950,000 distinct CDR3 sequences, roughly 32% seen once. The source of the sample is a study of T cells in Graves' hyperthyroidism and ophthalmopathy. Overall study: Before any treatment, at initial diagnosis, peripheral blood was collected.

The definition of stable Graves' hyperthyroidism was no ophthalmopathy progression within 18 months. Fresh peripheral blood, approximately 9.1 ml, was the source of the PBMCs. The source material was blood. The genes are TRBV6-1 and TRBJ2-3; a possible D gene is TRBD2 (6 bases). The TCR comes from a middle-aged woman with Graves' hyperthyroidism. DNA for the CDR3: TGTGCCACCTCGGGACTCGGCACAGATACGCAGTATTTT. The encoded protein is CATSGLGTDTQYF.